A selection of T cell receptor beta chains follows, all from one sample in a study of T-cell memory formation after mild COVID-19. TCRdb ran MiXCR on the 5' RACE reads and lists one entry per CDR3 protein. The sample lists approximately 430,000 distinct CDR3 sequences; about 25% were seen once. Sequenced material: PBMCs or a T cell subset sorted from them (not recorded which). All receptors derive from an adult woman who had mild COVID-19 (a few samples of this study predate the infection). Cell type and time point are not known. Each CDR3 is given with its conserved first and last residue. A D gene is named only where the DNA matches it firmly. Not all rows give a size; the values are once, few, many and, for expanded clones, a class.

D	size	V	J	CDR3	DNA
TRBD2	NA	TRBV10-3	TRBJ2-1	CATQAVASSPGGLGNEQFF	TGTGCCACCCAGGCGGTGGCTAGCAGCCCGGGAGGATTAGGAAATGAGCAGTTCTTC
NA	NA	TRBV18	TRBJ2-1	CASSPPAEPYNEQFF	TGTGCCAGCTCCCCCCCAGCGGAACCCTACAATGAGCAGTTCTTC
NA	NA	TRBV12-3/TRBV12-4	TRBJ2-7	CASSLEAKAYEQYF	TGTGCCAGCAGCCTCGAGGCGAAAGCCTACGAGCAGTACTTC
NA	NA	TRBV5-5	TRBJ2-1	CASSLELPSYNEQFF	TGTGCCAGCAGCTTGGAACTACCGTCCTACAATGAGCAGTTCTTC
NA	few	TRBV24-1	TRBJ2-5	CATSPGHQETQYF	TGTGCCACCAGCCCCGGACATCAAGAGACCCAGTACTTC
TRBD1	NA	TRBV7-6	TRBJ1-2	CASSAAAIPTGEGIGYTF	TGTGCCAGCAGCGCCGCAGCGATTCCGACAGGGGAAGGGATTGGCTACACCTTC
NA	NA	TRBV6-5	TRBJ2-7	CASSYRRSAEQYF	TGTGCCAGCAGCTACAGGAGGTCCGCCGAGCAGTACTTC
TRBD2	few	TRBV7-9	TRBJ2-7	CASSFAAGGHNEQYF	TGTGCCAGCAGCTTTGCAGCGGGAGGGCATAACGAGCAGTACTTC
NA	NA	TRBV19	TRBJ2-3	CASSPGPNGDTQYF	TGTGCCAGTAGCCCAGGGCCTAATGGGGATACGCAGTATTTT
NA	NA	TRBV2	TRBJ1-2	CASSRGGSWGYTF	TGTGCCAGCTCGAGGGGGGGCTCGTGGGGCTACACCTTC
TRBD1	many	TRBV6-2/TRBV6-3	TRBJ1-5	CASSYSTGGNQPQHF	TGTGCCAGCAGTTACTCGACAGGGGGCAATCAGCCCCAGCATTTT
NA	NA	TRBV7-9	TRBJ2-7	CANTRGSYEQYF	TGTGCCAACACCCGAGGGTCCTACGAGCAGTACTTC
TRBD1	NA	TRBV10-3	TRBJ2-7	CAIRGTGIPYEQYF	TGTGCCATACGGGGGACAGGGATTCCCTACGAGCAGTACTTC
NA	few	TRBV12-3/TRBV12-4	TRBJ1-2	CASSPRGGYGYTF	TGTGCCAGCAGCCCGCGGGGAGGCTATGGCTACACCTTC
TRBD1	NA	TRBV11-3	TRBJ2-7	CASSQWTGSSYEQYF	TGTGCCAGCAGCCAGTGGACAGGGTCCTCCTACGAGCAGTACTTC
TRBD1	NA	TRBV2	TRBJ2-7	CASSADRGAYEQYF	TGTGCCAGCAGCGCAGACAGGGGGGCCTACGAGCAGTACTTC
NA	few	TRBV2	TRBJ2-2	CASCRLEAGELFF	TGTGCCAGCTGCCGACTAGAGGCCGGGGAGCTGTTTTTT
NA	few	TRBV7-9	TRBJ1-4	CASSAGGNRLFF	TGTGCCAGCAGCGCTGGGGGGAACCGACTGTTTTTT
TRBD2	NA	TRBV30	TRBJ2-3	CAWSVGGSGRMDTQYF	TGTGCCTGGAGTGTAGGGGGTAGCGGGAGGATGGATACGCAGTATTTT
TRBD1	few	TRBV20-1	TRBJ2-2	CSARSRWAGTEAGELFF	TGCAGTGCTAGAAGCCGTTGGGCTGGGACAGAAGCCGGGGAGCTGTTTTTT
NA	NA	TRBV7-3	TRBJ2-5	CASSLTARETQYF	TGTGCCAGCAGCTTGACAGCTCGGGAGACCCAGTACTTC
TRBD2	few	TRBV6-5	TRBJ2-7	CASSYTSGDEQYF	TGTGCCAGCAGTTACACTAGCGGAGACGAGCAGTACTTC
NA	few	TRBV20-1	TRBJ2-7	CSAAPAGDLYEQYF	TGCAGTGCGGCCCCCGCAGGAGACCTCTACGAGCAGTACTTC
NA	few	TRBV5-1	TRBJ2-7	CASRRIRENEQYF	TGCGCCAGCAGAAGGATACGAGAGAACGAGCAGTACTTC
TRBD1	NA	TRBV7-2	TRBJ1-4	CASSSRTGDEKLFF	TGTGCCAGCAGCTCTAGGACAGGGGATGAAAAACTGTTTTTT
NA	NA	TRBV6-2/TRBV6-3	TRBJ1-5	CASRPTGISNQPQHF	TGTGCCAGCAGACCGACAGGAATTAGCAATCAGCCCCAGCATTTT
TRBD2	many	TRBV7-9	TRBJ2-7	CASSLGGRAYEQYF	TGTGCCAGCAGCTTGGGCGGGAGGGCCTACGAGCAGTACTTC
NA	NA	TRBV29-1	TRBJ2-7	CSVVGQSYEQYF	TGCAGCGTTGTTGGTCAGTCCTACGAGCAGTACTTC
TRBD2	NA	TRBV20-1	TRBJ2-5	CSARGSGTSGGPQETQYF	TGCAGTGCTAGAGGCTCCGGGACTAGCGGGGGGCCACAAGAGACCCAGTACTTC
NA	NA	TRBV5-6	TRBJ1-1	CASSFGQSNTEAFF	TGTGCCAGCAGCTTTGGACAGTCGAACACTGAAGCTTTCTTT
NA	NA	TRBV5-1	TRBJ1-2	CASSLNEGWYGYTF	TGCGCCAGCAGCTTGAATGAGGGCTGGTATGGCTACACCTTC
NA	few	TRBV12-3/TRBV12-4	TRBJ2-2	CASSPGINTGELFF	TGTGCCAGCAGTCCCGGGATAAACACCGGGGAGCTGTTTTTT
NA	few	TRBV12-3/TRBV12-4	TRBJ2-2	CASSRDARTFF	TGTGCCAGCAGCCGGGACGCTCGGACGTTTTTT
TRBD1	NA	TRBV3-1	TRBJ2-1	CASSRNRGLEQFF	TGTGCCAGCAGCCGGAACAGGGGTCTTGAGCAGTTCTTC
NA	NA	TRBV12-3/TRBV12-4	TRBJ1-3	CASASRGPGNTIYF	TGTGCCAGCGCCTCGAGAGGGCCGGGAAACACCATATATTTT
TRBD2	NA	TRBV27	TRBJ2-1	CASSLFVSSGYNEQFF	TGTGCCAGCAGTTTATTTGTGTCTAGCGGCTACAATGAGCAGTTCTTC
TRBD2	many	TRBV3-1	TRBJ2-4	CASSQLGLAQNIQYF	TGTGCCAGCAGCCAACTTGGACTAGCGCAAAACATTCAGTACTTC
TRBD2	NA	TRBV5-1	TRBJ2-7	CASLGGTSGSGEQYF	TGCGCCAGCTTAGGGGGGACTAGCGGGAGCGGCGAGCAGTACTTC
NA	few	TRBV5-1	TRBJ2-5	CASTPRDRGEETQYF	TGCGCCAGCACCCCAAGAGACAGAGGAGAAGAGACCCAGTACTTC
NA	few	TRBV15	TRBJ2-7	CATSRVGTVRSYEQYF	TGTGCCACCAGCAGAGTTGGGACGGTCCGCTCCTACGAGCAGTACTTC
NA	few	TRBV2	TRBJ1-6	CASSDRVSPLHF	TGTGCCAGCAGTGACAGGGTCTCACCCCTCCACTTT
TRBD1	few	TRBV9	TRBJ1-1	CASSPRTGSSTEAFF	TGTGCCAGCAGCCCCCGGACAGGGTCGAGCACTGAAGCTTTCTTT
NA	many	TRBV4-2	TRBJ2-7	CASSQYEQYF	TGTGCCAGCAGCCAGTACGAGCAGTACTTC
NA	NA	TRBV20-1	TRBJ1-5	CSAREGGSNQPQHF	TGCAGTGCTAGGGAGGGAGGCAGCAATCAGCCCCAGCATTTT
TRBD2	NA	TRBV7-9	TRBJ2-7	CASSLAAGTSGRNEQYF	TGTGCCAGCAGCTTAGCCGCCGGGACTAGCGGGAGGAACGAGCAGTACTTC
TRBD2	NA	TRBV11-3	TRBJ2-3	CASSPTSGSTTDTQYF	TGTGCCAGCAGTCCGACTAGCGGGTCAACTACAGATACGCAGTATTTT
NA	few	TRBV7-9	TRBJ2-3	CASSLASSLGGTGALIRTDTQYF	TGTGCCAGCAGCTTAGCTTCCTCCCTCGGGGGGACAGGCGCCTTAATCCGCACAGATACGCAGTATTTT
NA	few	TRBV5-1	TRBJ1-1	CASSSQPEANTEAFF	TGCGCCAGCAGCTCTCAACCCGAGGCGAACACTGAAGCTTTCTTT
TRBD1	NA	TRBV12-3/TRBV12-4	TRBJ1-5	CASSSNRGPRNQPQHF	TGTGCCAGCAGTTCGAACAGGGGGCCTCGGAATCAGCCCCAGCATTTT
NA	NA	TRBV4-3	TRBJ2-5	CASSQDGGGTQYF	TGCGCCAGCAGCCAAGACGGGGGCGGGACCCAGTACTTC
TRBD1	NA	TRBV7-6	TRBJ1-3	CASSLGLRDRVGNTIYF	TGTGCCAGCAGCTTAGGCCTACGCGACAGGGTTGGAAACACCATATATTTT
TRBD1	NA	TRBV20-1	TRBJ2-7	CSARIGGQGREQYF	TGCAGTGCTAGGATCGGGGGACAGGGGCGCGAGCAGTACTTC
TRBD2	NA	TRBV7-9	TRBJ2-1	CASSLDLAGGSEQFF	TGTGCCAGCAGCTTAGATCTAGCGGGAGGGTCCGAGCAGTTCTTC
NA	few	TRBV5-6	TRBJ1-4	CASSLFDSLATNEKLFF	TGTGCCAGCAGCTTGTTCGACAGCCTAGCAACTAATGAAAAACTGTTTTTT
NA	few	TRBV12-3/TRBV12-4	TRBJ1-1	CASSSGSAFAEAFF	TGTGCCAGCAGTTCGGGCTCAGCTTTCGCTGAAGCTTTCTTT
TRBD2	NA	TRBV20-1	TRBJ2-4	CSAVLPAGGPLAKNIQYF	TGCAGTGCTGTTCTACCTGCGGGAGGGCCTCTAGCCAAAAACATTCAGTACTTC
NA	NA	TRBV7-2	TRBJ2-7	CASSSYTSHEQYF	TGTGCCAGCAGCTCATACACGAGCCACGAGCAGTACTTC
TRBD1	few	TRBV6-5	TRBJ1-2	CASSYQTGTEKGYTF	TGTGCCAGCAGTTACCAAACCGGGACAGAAAAAGGCTACACCTTC